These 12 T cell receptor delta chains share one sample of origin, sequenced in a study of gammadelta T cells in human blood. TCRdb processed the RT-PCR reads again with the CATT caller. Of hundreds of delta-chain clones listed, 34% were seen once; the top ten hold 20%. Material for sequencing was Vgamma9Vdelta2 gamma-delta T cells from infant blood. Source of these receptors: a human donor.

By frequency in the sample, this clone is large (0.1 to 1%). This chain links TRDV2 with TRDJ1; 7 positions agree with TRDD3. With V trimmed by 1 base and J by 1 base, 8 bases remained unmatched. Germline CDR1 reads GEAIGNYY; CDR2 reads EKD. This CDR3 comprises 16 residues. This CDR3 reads CACDTGGIRSTDKLIF. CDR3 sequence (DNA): TGTGCCTGTGACACGGGGGGGATCAGAAGCACCGATAAACTCATCTTT.

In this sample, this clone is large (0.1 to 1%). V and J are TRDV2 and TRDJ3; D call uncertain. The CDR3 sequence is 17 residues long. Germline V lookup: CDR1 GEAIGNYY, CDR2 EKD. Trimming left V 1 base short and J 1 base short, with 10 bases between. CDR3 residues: CACDTLLVSWDTRQMFF. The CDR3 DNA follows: TGTGCCTGTGACACACTACTCGTATCCTGGGACACCCGACAGATGTTTTTC.

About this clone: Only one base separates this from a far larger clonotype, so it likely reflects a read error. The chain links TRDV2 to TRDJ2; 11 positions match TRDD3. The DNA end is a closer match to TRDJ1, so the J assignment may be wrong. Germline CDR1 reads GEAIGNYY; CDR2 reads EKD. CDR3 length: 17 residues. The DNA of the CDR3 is TGTGCCTGTGACACCGTTGGGGGATACGGTTTGACAGCACAACTCATCTTT. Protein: CACDTVGGYGLTAQLIF.

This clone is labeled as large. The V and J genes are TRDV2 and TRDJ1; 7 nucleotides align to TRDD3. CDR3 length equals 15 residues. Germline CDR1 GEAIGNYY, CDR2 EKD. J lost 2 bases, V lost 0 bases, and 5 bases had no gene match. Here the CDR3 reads CACDTLGIRTDKLIF. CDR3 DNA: TGTGCCTGTGACACCTTGGGGATAAGGACCGATAAACTCATCTTT.

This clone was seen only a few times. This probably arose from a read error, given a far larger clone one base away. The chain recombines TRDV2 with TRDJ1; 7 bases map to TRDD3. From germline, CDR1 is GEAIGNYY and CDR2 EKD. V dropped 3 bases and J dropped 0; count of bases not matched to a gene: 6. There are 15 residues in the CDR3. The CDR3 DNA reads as TGTGCCTGTGACCGCCTGGGGGGGTACACCGATAAACTCATCTTT. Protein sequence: CACDRLGGYTDKLIF.

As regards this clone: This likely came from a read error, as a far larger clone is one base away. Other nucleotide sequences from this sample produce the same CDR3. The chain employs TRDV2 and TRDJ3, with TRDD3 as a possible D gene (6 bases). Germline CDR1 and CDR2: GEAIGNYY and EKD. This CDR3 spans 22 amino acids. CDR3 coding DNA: TGTGCCTGTGACACCTTAAGGTGGGGGTCGAGCCGGAGCTCCTGGGACACACGACAGATGTTTTTC. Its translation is CACDTLRWGSSRSSWDTRQMFF.

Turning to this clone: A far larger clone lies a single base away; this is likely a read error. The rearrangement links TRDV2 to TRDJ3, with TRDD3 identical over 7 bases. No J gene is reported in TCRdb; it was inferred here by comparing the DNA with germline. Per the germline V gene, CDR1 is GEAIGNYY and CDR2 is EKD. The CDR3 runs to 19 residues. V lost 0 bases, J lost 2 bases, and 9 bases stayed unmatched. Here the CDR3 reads CACDTWGDESAWDTRQMFF. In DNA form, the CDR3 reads TGTGCCTGTGACACCTGGGGGGATGAGAGCGCCTGGGACACCCGACAGATGTTTTTC.

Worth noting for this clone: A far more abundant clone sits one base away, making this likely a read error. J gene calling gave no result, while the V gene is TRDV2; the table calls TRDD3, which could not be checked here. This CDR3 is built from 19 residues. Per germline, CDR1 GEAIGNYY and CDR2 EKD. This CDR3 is CACDTLSGGIPPLTAQRFF. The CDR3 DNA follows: TGTGCCTGTGACACCTTATCTGGGGGGATACCCCCTTTGACAGCACAACGCTTCTTT.

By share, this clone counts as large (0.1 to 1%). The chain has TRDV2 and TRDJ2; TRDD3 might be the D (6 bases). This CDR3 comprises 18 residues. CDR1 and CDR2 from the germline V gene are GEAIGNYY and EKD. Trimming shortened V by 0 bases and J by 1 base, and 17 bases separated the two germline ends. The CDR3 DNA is TGTGCCTGTGACACCCTTAACGGTGTGGGATATTTGACAGCACAACTCTTCTTT. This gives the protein CACDTLNGVGYLTAQLFF.

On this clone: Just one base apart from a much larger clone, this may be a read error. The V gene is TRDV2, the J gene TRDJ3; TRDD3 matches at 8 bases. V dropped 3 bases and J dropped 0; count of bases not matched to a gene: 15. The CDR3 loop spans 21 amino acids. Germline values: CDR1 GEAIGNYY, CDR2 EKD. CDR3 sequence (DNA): TGTGCCTGTGACCCCGCGGAAACTACTGGGGGCCGCTCCTGGGACACCCGACAGATGTTTTTC. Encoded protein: CACDPAETTGGRSWDTRQMFF.

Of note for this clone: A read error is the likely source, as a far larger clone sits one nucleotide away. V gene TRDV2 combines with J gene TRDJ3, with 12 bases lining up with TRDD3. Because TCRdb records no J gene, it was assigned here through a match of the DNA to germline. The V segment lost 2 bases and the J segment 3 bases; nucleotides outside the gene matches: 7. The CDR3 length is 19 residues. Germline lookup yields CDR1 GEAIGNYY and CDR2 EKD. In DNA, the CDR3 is TGTGCCTGTGACAACTGGGGGATACTCAGCTTCTGGGACACCCGACAGATGTTTTTC. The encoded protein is CACDNWGILSFWDTRQMFF.

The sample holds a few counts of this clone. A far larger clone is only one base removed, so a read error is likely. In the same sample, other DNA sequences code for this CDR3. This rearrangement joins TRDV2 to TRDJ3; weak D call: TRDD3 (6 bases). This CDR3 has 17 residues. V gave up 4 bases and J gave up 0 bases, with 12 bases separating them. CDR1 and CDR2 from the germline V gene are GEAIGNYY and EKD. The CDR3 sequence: CACDWGPLSWDTRQMFF. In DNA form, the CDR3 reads TGTGCCTGTGATTGGGGGCCCCTCTCCTGGGACACCCGACAGATGTTTTTC.